The following is a T cell receptor (beta chain) sequence with its context. Its antigen remains unknown. From RNA transcripts, TCR beta CDR3 regions were amplified. A first-round RT-PCR of the TCR CDR3 used the HTBI primer set. MiXCR, run by TCRdb on the multiplex PCR reads, gives a single entry per CDR3 protein. This sample has hundreds of thousands of distinct CDR3 sequences; over 12% occur once, and the top ten carry around 27%. The sample belongs to a study of T cells in Graves' hyperthyroidism and ophthalmopathy. Study-level background: Specimen type is peripheral blood, collected at initial diagnosis prior to any treatment.

The CDR3 extends over 16 amino acids. The ends were cut back, 0 bases at V and 2 bases at J, with 14 bases in the middle. The germline CDR1 and CDR2 sequences are LGHNA and YNFKEQ. Study-level results: Expanded thyroid clonotypes (above 0.001) were mostly also found in blood.

Thyroid ultrasound and orbital computed tomography, with clinical symptoms and serum thyroxine and TRAb, informed diagnoses. Sequenced input: blood. The TCR originated in a man aged 50 or older with Graves' ophthalmopathy. The rearrangement uses TRBV4-2 and TRBJ2-7; TRBD1 is a possible D gene (6 bases). The CDR3 loop reads CASSQDPGQRTYEQYF. CDR3 DNA sequence: TGTGCCAGCAGCCAAGATCCTGGACAGAGAACCTACGAGCAGTACTTC.